The 10 T cell receptor beta chains below all came from one sample that was sequenced in a study of T cell repertoires in cytomegalovirus infection. TCRdb independently ran MiXCR on the reads; one entry per CDR3 protein. The sample contains tens of thousands of distinct CDR3 sequences, approximately 20% of which appear only once. What these receptors recognize is not known. The sample in question was CD8+ T cells from cultured PBMCs, obtained from culture after CMV antigen stimulation. These receptors originate from a human donor in good health (CMV status not recorded). Some clones in this sample may be carry-over from other donors' samples.

The chain carries TRBV27 and TRBJ1-1; D is perhaps TRBD1 (6 bases). The germline V gene encodes CDR1 MNHEY and CDR2 SMNVEV (reference sequence). This CDR3 is built from 17 residues. The ends were cut back, 6 bases at V and 0 bases at J, with 20 bases in the middle. The DNA of the CDR3 is TGTGCCAGCAGACCCAGGACAGCTTTATCTTTGAACACTGAAGCTTTCTTT. Its translation is CASRPRTALSLNTEAFF.

The gene calls are TRBV25-1 and TRBJ1-5, with D possibly being TRBD1 (6 bases). The CDR3 sequence is 14 residues long. The ends were cut back, 1 base at V and 3 bases at J, with 7 bases in the middle. The germline V gene encodes CDR1 MGHDK and CDR2 SYGVNS. The CDR3 DNA sequence: TGTGCCAGCAGTGAATGGGACACCAATCAGCCCCAGCATTTT. Its protein product is CASSEWDTNQPQHF.

The rearrangement links TRBV18 to TRBJ2-7, with D uncertain. CDR3 length: 12 residues. V shed 4 bases and J shed 7 bases, with 11 bases lying between them. Germline V lookup: CDR1 KGHSH, CDR2 LQKENI. CDR3 DNA: TGTGCCAGCTCACACCTTCCCGGGGAGCAGTACTTC. It is translated as CASSHLPGEQYF.

This chain uses TRBV12-3 or TRBV12-4 with TRBJ2-3, with D possibly TRBD1 on 5 matching bases. This CDR3 contains 15 residues. The V end lost 4 bases, the J end lost 0 bases, and 11 bases lay between the germline ends. In DNA form, the CDR3 reads TGTGCCAGCAGTTGGGGCAACTCTAGCACAGATACGCAGTATTTT. Amino acid sequence: CASSWGNSSTDTQYF.

Only a few counts were recorded for this clonotype. The chain combines TRBV10-3 with TRBJ2-4, with 10 bases identical to TRBD1. This CDR3 spans 16 amino acids. CDR1 is ENHRY and CDR2 is SYGVKD in the germline V gene. The trim removed 5 bases at V and 0 bases at J, leaving 4 bases unmatched. CDR3 sequence (DNA): TGTGCCATCAGTCTGGACAGGGGGGGAGCCAAAAACATTCAGTACTTC. Translating it yields CAISLDRGGAKNIQYF.

A few counts support this clonotype. The V gene is TRBV6-2 or TRBV6-3, the J gene TRBJ1-5, with 10 bases lining up with TRBD1. The CDR3 length is 18 residues. V was clipped by 2 bases and J by 3 bases; unmatched bases: 10. Germline CDR1 and CDR2: MNHEY and SVGEGT. The CDR3 DNA follows: TGTGCCAGCAGTTACGTGGTTGCGACAGGGGGCCACAATCAGCCCCAGCATTTT. It translates to CASSYVVATGGHNQPQHF.

V and J are TRBV12-3 or TRBV12-4 and TRBJ1-2, with 9 bases that match TRBD1. The CDR3 is made up of 16 amino acids. V shed 3 bases, J shed 11 bases, and the junction held 16 bases outside the gene matches. The CDR3 protein is CASSFYRVGQGFEYTF. CDR3 bases: TGTGCCAGCAGTTTTTATAGGGTGGGACAGGGATTTGAGTACACCTTC.

This clonotype was seen a handful of times. V gene TRBV10-3 combines with J gene TRBJ1-3; no definite D call. The CDR3 spans 18 residues. Germline lookup yields CDR1 ENHRY and CDR2 SYGVKD. The V end lost 0 bases, the J end lost 2 bases, and 17 bases lay between the germline ends. The CDR3 protein is CAISESRGISSPGNTIYF. Written as DNA, the CDR3 is TGTGCCATCAGTGAGTCGCGAGGGATCTCGAGCCCTGGAAACACCATATATTTT.

This chain uses TRBV7-9 with TRBJ1-5; D gene ambiguous. The CDR3 consists of 16 residues. Between the trimmed V and J ends, which lost 5 bases and 5 bases, there was a span of 19 bases. From germline, CDR1 is SEHNR and CDR2 FQNEAQ (reference sequence). The CDR3 coding sequence is TGTGCCAGCAGCCCCGCCTCCAGTCGGGTTGATCAGCCCCAGCATTTT. Translated, it gives CASSPASSRVDQPQHF.

This sequence joins TRBV6-2 or TRBV6-3 and TRBJ2-3; D not resolved. Trimming shortened V by 6 bases and J by 0 bases, and 13 bases separated the two germline ends. This CDR3 has 15 amino acids. Looked up from germline, CDR1 is MNHEY and CDR2 is SVGEGT. As DNA, the CDR3 is TGTGCCAGCAGGGGTAGGCATCTTAGCACAGATACGCAGTATTTT. Protein: CASRGRHLSTDTQYF.